This TCR beta chain emerged from a study of CD8 T cells in Susac syndrome. Notes on the study in general: TCR sequencing and HLA analysis covered a relatively small number of individuals.

This clonotype came up a few times. The antigen remains unidentified. Reverse transcription of roughly 0.5 to 1 ug RNA was performed with random hexamers. It was immunoSEQ multiplex PCR that amplified TCR beta CDR3 across 54 Vbeta and 13 Jbeta. TCRdb re-analysed the immunoSEQ multiplex PCR reads in MiXCR, keeping a single row per CDR3 protein. The data show 150,000 to 200,000 distinct CDR3 sequences, roughly 92% seen once. In blood CD8+ and CD4+ T cells, TCR beta underwent sequencing. TEMRA cells were FACS-enriched, unlike CD8+ and CD4+ T cells, which were negatively isolated. The TCR sequence derives from a human donor in good health. Material: CD4+ T cells from PBMCs.

CDR3 sequence (DNA): TGTGCCAGCAGCCTACAGGGGAACTATGGCTACACCTTC. Translating it yields CASSLQGNYGYTF. The chain uses TRBV7-9 and TRBJ1-2; the match to TRBD1 covers 7 bases. The CDR3 loop spans 13 amino acids. Germline lookup yields CDR1 SEHNR and CDR2 FQNEAQ (reference sequence). V was clipped by 5 bases and J by 2 bases; unmatched bases: 2. The full variable domain, completed using reference TRBV7-9 and TRBJ1-2, is DTGVSQNPRHKITKRGQNVTFRCDPISEHNRLYWYRQTLGQGPEFLTYFQNEAQLEKSRLLSDRFSAERPKGSFSTLEIQRTEQGDSAMYLCASSLQGNYGYTFGSGTRLTVV.